This record looks at one T cell receptor beta chain sequence and its context. What antigen it recognizes has not been identified. Just one base apart from a much larger clone, this may be a read error. TCR cDNA was synthesized by 5'RACE template switching, which introduced a universal primer site and unique molecular identifiers. Priming of cDNA synthesis was performed from both the TCR alpha and TCR beta constant segments. Library amplification involved two PCR steps, and the second step added sample barcodes and sequencing adapters. Libraries were sequenced on Illumina HiSeq 2500 (2x100 bp) or NovaSeq (2x150 bp). The paper's processing steps were these. Reads were demultiplexed and collapsed into UMI consensus sequences with MIGEC, and V(D)J alignment was performed with MiXCR. Clonotypes responding to the vaccine were identified with edgeR on replicate PBMC samples, with the criteria of FDR below 0.01 and a log2 fold change above 5 up to day 15. Each bulk clonotype was labeled CD4 or CD8 based on which sequenced repertoire, CD4 or CD8, contained the clonotype at higher abundance. TCRdb reran the public reads through fastp at Q25 and MiXCR, keeping productive beta chains. Rows are unified per CDR3 protein, each entry keeping the most common DNA and genes. These V and J calls originate from TCRdb's pipeline instead of the authors' own analysis. For this sample the table gives hundreds of thousands of distinct CDR3 sequences, of which more than 9% were detected only once. The ten most abundant clones make up 15% of the sample.

The sample belongs to a study of T cells after yellow fever vaccination (dated by TCRdb to the late 2010s). At the level of the whole study: The SMART-Seq v4 Ultra Low Input RNA kit was used to prepare libraries from fractions with low cell numbers. Two healthy male donors, one aged 18 to 29 and one aged 30 to 40 years, were included in the cohort. Blood was drawn at multiple timepoints before and after primary and secondary immunization, with bulk PBMC replicates and cell subsets isolated. To follow T-cell clones before and after primary and booster YFV17D yellow fever vaccination, bulk TCR alpha and beta repertoires were sequenced over time. On the study overall, not on this receptor specifically: Only a couple of donors were included in the study, so the extent to which the findings can be generalized is limited. The secondary T-cell response was found to be weaker but faster than the primary response, with a peak reached on day 5 rather than on day 15. FACS-sorted repertoires could contain abundant contaminating clonotypes from the bulk population, so computational filtering was required. Most clones expanded after primary vaccination (96% of CD4 and 70% to 90% of CD8) were re-detected after the booster, suggesting that broad memory maintenance occurred. A small share of clonotypes occurred in both CD4 and CD8 compartments, likely arising from convergent recombination.

Taken from cysteine to phenylalanine, the CDR3 has 14 residues. Of all the DNA, just the CDR3 is kept, 42 bases in frame from base 1. CDR1 and CDR2 were assigned from the germline V gene as SGHTA and FQGNSA. Trimming takes 3 bases off V and 2 bases off J; junction bases not matched to a gene: 4. Sample treatment or condition, as interpreted from the label and publication: live attenuated yellow fever vaccine strain. At each blood-draw timepoint, two biological replicates of bulk PBMCs were collected. A standard Ficoll-Paque protocol was used to isolate PBMCs from peripheral blood. TriZol was used to extract RNA from bulk PBMCs, from CD4 and CD8 fractions, and from dextramer-positive and dextramer-negative fractions.

The chain joins TRBV7-2 to TRBJ2-7; 7 bases in the junction line up with TRBD2. The source was PBMCs, collected on the day of the yellow fever booster vaccination. The sequence derives from a man between 25 and 39 years old who received the YFV17D yellow fever vaccine. The DNA is TGTGCCAGCAGCTTTGCTAGCGGCCCCTACGAGCAGTACTTC. Translated, this gives CASSFASGPYEQYF. With all but the CDR3 taken from the reference TRBV7-2 and TRBJ2-7 genes, the full variable domain is: GAGVSQSPSNKVTEKGKDVELRCDPISGHTALYWYRQSLGQGLEFLIYFQGNSAPDKSGLPSDRFSAERTGGSVSTLTIQRTQQEDSAVYLCASSFASGPYEQYFGPGTRLTVT.